This TCR beta chain was recorded in a study of early T cells in non-severe SARS-CoV-2 infection. Turning to the study itself: Chains stayed unpaired after sequencing of bulk RNA from unsorted whole blood. Study-level points and caveats: VDJdb-based matching was biased toward anti-spike CD8 responses and missed private and CD4 specificities.

TCRdb re-called the 5' RACE reads through MiXCR, storing one row per CDR3 protein. The sample includes tens of thousands of distinct CDR3 sequences, 10% to 15% of them seen just once. Deletions cut 5 bases from V and 5 bases from J, with 7 bases between. The CDR3 is 11 residues long. The germline V gene has CDR1 SGHAT and CDR2 FQNNGV. This clonotype has only a few counts. Its specificity is not known. The chain uses TRBV11-2 and TRBJ2-7; D is ambiguous. The TCR was taken from an adult who was a healthcare worker with PCR-confirmed SARS-CoV-2 infection or an uninfected control (not recorded which). The source was whole blood, collected at baseline. The CDR3 reads CASSLNDEQYF. DNA for the CDR3: TGTGCCAGCAGCCTTAACGACGAGCAGTACTTC. Full variable domain (remainder filled in from reference TRBV11-2 and TRBJ2-7): EAGVAQSPRYKIIEKRQSVAFWCNPISGHATLYWYQQILGQGPKLLIQFQNNGVVDDSQLPKDRFSAERLKGVDSTLKIQPAKLEDSAVYLCASSLNDEQYFGPGTRLTVT.